The 5 T cell receptor beta chains below come from one sample, sequenced in a study of beta chain features in type 1 diabetes. Study findings and constraints: The study found moderately but significantly shorter TCRB CDR3s in all four CD4+ subsets of Type 1 diabetes patients.

Their specific antigens are unknown. As every portion of the isolated RNA was reverse transcribed, the sequencing read expressed TCRB transcripts. Data came from immunoSEQ multiplex PCR; TCRdb stores just in-frame clones and leaves some out. The data contain roughly 230,000 clones, roughly 11% of them singletons. Sequenced: naive CD4+ T cells from blood. The receptor set was obtained from a man aged 30-40 years with type 1 diabetes.

The CDR3 sequence: CASAPAQERGYTF. The CDR3 nucleotides are TGTGCTAGTGCCCCTGCCCAGGAACGGGGCTACACCTTC. The genes are TRBV12-5 and TRBJ1-2; D is uncertain. CDR3 length: 13 residues. The V end lost 7 bases, the J end lost 8 bases, and 17 bases lay between the germline ends. From germline, CDR1 is LGHNT and CDR2 FRNRAP. The full variable domain, completed using reference TRBV12-5 and TRBJ1-2, is DARVTQTPRHKVTEMGQEVTMRCQPILGHNTVFWYRQTMMQGLELLAYFRNRAPLDDSGMPKDRFSAEMPDATLATLKIQPSEPRDSAVYFCASAPAQERGYTFGSGTRLTVV.

This clone was picked up a small number of times. The V and J genes are TRBV4-2 and TRBJ1-5; tentatively, D is TRBD1 (6 bases). In germline, CDR1 is LGHNA, CDR2 YNFKEQ. The CDR3 totals 15 residues. V was clipped by 3 bases and J by 9 bases, with 18 bases between them. This chain's CDR3 is CASSQGVPEGGPQHF. In DNA, the CDR3 is TGTGCCAGCAGCCAGGGGGTCCCGGAAGGGGGGCCCCAGCATTTT.

CDR3 residues: CASSLAHPSYNEQFF. CDR3 DNA sequence: TGTGCCAGCAGCTTGGCTCACCCCTCCTACAATGAGCAGTTCTTC. The J gene is TRBJ2-1, the V gene TRBV7-2; D not certain. The germline gives CDR1 SGHTA, CDR2 FQGNSA. The V gene lost 3 bases and the J gene lost 0 bases, with 9 bases spanning the gap. The CDR3 spans 15 residues.

The rearrangement joins TRBV4-3 to TRBJ1-2; D not certain. The CDR3 runs to 16 residues. Germline CDR1 is LGHNA and CDR2 is YSLEER. Trimming took 0 bases from V and 3 from J, leaving 14 bases between them. The CDR3 loop is CASSQDRQALYYGYTF. The CDR3 nucleotides are TGCGCCAGCAGCCAAGATCGGCAGGCTCTATACTATGGCTACACCTTC.

This clone was picked up a small number of times. The J gene is TRBJ2-2, the V gene TRBV29-1, with 8 bases lining up with TRBD2. This CDR3 has 13 residues. Unmatched junction bases numbered 5, after V lost 7 bases and J lost 4 bases. Germline assignment: CDR1 SQVTM and CDR2 ANQGSEA. CDR3 protein: CSAKAGVTGELFF. The CDR3 bases are TGCAGCGCTAAAGCGGGGGTCACCGGGGAGCTGTTTTTT.